This TCR beta chain was sequenced for a study of T cells in Graves' hyperthyroidism and ophthalmopathy. Regions amplified from RNA transcripts were the TCR beta CDR3 regions. Carried out on the TCR CDR3, a first-round RT-PCR used the HTBI primer set. From the multiplex PCR reads, TCRdb called clonotypes with MiXCR, one entry per CDR3 protein. Of 730,000 or so distinct CDR3 sequences in the sample, 18% are singletons; the top ten hold approximately 16%. Study-wide points: Ophthalmopathy, which appeared later, was predicted by the model a median around 6.5 months before onset.

This clonotype was seen ten or more times. What it binds is unknown. The CDR3 length is 14 residues. Trimming shortened V by 3 bases and J by 3 bases, and 11 bases separated the two germline ends. Germline CDR1 reads SEHNR; CDR2 reads FQNEAQ (reference sequence). Specimen: blood. The V and J genes are TRBV7-9 and TRBJ1-1; maybe TRBD1 (5 bases). This clonotype was sampled from a woman between 45 and 65 years old with Graves' hyperthyroidism that later progressed to Graves' ophthalmopathy. In DNA form, the CDR3 reads TGTGCCAGCAGCTTTGTCAGGGAACACACTGAAGCTTTCTTT. It is translated as CASSFVREHTEAFF. The variable domain in full, with the rest retrieved from reference TRBV7-9 and TRBJ1-1, is DTGVSQNPRHKITKRGQNVTFRCDPISEHNRLYWYRQTLGQGPEFLTYFQNEAQLEKSRLLSDRFSAERPKGSFSTLEIQRTEQGDSAMYLCASSFVREHTEAFFGQGTRLTVV.